Listed here are 17 T cell receptor beta chains from one sample, sequenced in a study of response to subunit inactivated influenza vaccine. TCRdb analysed the RT-PCR reads with MiXCR anew, one entry per CDR3 protein. The sample lists about 520,000 distinct CDR3 sequences; 25% were seen once. Sequences were derived from CD4+ T cells sorted from PBMCs, sampled 4 to 6 days after vaccination. The receptors originated from a man between 50 and 59 years old who received an inactivated influenza vaccine.

This clonotype was found a few times. The rearrangement uses TRBV5-1 and TRBJ2-3, with D unclear. Germline loops: CDR1 SGHRS, CDR2 YFSETQ. V was pared by 4 bases and J by 2 bases, with 23 bases between. CDR3 length: 18 amino acids. The CDR3 spells CASSPTSLADPDTDTQYF. The CDR3 DNA is TGCGCCAGCAGCCCGACTTCACTCGCGGACCCGGACACAGATACGCAGTATTTT. The full variable domain, in which reference TRBV5-1 and TRBJ2-3 provide the parts outside the CDR3, is KAGVTQTPRYLIKTRGQQVTLSCSPISGHRSVSWYQQTPGQGLQFLFEYFSETQRNKGNFPGRFSGRQFSNSRSEMNVSTLELGDSALYLCASSPTSLADPDTDTQYFGPGTRLTVL.

The rearrangement joins TRBV5-1 to TRBJ1-5, with TRBD1 as a possible D gene (6 bases). The CDR3 has 15 residues. Trimming removed 0 bases at V and 7 bases at J, with 14 bases between. Germline V gene sequence: CDR1 SGHRS, CDR2 YFSETQ. CDR3 amino acids: CASSLEFGGGQPQHF. In DNA form, the CDR3 reads TGCGCCAGCAGCTTGGAGTTCGGCGGGGGCCAGCCCCAGCATTTT. Using reference TRBV5-1 and TRBJ1-5 for the parts outside the CDR3, the full variable domain is KAGVTQTPRYLIKTRGQQVTLSCSPISGHRSVSWYQQTPGQGLQFLFEYFSETQRNKGNFPGRFSGRQFSNSRSEMNVSTLELGDSALYLCASSLEFGGGQPQHFGDGTRLSIL.

This clonotype showed up just a few times. The chain is built from TRBV28 and TRBJ2-1; the D call may be TRBD1 or TRBD2 (5 bases each). The V end lost 5 bases, the J end lost 0 bases, and 14 bases lay between the germline ends. The CDR3 contains 16 residues. Germline-derived CDR1 and CDR2 are MDHEN and SYDVKM. The CDR3 region has the DNA TGTGCCAGCAGTATACTAGGACAAAGCTCCTACAATGAGCAGTTCTTC. Residues: CASSILGQSSYNEQFF.

The chain links TRBV27 to TRBJ2-2, with D hard to call. With 6 bases removed from V and 1 base from J, the gap between germline ends came to 12 bases. CDR1 and CDR2 (germline): MNHEY, SMNVEV (reference sequence). CDR3 length: 15 residues. CDR3 nucleotide sequence: TGTGCCAGCAGCCGGCTCATTGAGAACACCGGGGAGCTGTTTTTT. As protein: CASSRLIENTGELFF.

The gene calls are TRBV28 and TRBJ2-3; D remains ambiguous. Per germline, CDR1 MDHEN and CDR2 SYDVKM. This CDR3 has 13 amino acids. V lost 1 base and J lost 4, with 6 bases in between. CDR3 sequence: CASSLLKADTQYF. The CDR3 DNA reads TGTGCCAGCAGTTTATTGAAAGCAGATACGCAGTATTTT.

This clonotype was picked up one time. V and J are TRBV6-4 and TRBJ1-2; TRBD1 matches 7 bases. Germline V gene data show CDR1 as MRHNA and CDR2 as SNTAGT. The CDR3 is 16 residues long. With 0 bases clipped from V and 7 bases from J, the junction kept 11 bases outside the gene matches. CDR3 residues: CASSDSGTGEMGGYTF. Written as DNA, the CDR3 is TGTGCCAGCAGTGACTCAGGAACAGGGGAAATGGGTGGCTACACCTTC.

This chain joins TRBV20-1 and TRBJ2-7; 10 bases fit TRBD1. Trimming took 5 bases from V and 6 from J; bases not matched to a gene: 10. The germline gives CDR1 DFQATT, CDR2 SNEGSKA (reference sequence). The CDR3 contains 14 residues. This chain's CDR3 is CSAVSGTGDREQYF. Written as DNA, the CDR3 is TGCAGTGCTGTTTCCGGGACAGGGGATCGCGAGCAGTACTTC.

This clonotype was counted once. V is TRBV20-1 and J is TRBJ2-7; TRBD1 aligns across 8 bases. The V gene end was trimmed by 4 bases and the J gene end by 3 bases; junction bases not matched to a gene: 5. Germline CDR1 is DFQATT and CDR2 is SNEGSKA (reference sequence). CDR3 length equals 13 residues. DNA for the CDR3: TGCAGTGCTACCGGGACAGGAATCTACGAGCAGTACTTC. Encoded protein: CSATGTGIYEQYF.

This chain connects TRBV7-9 to TRBJ2-3; TRBD2 aligns across 11 bases. The J segment lost 3 bases and the V segment lost 4 bases, leaving 3 bases of the junction unmatched. From germline, CDR1 is SEHNR and CDR2 FQNEAQ (reference sequence). This CDR3 has 15 residues. The CDR3, as DNA: TGTGCCAGCAGCTCTAGCGGGAGGATTACAGATACGCAGTATTTT. Its protein is CASSSSGRITDTQYF.

A single count supports this clonotype. J is TRBJ2-2 and V is TRBV18; 10 bases align to TRBD1. CDR3 length: 15 amino acids. Germline trimming cut 0 bases from V and 7 bases from J; bases unmatched to any gene: 2. The germline V gene has CDR1 KGHSH and CDR2 LQKENI. CDR3 in amino acids: CASSPPGQGFGELFF. CDR3 bases: TGTGCCAGCTCACCACCGGGACAGGGGTTCGGGGAGCTGTTTTTT.

The chain is built from TRBV7-8 and TRBJ2-3; 7 bases are a match to TRBD2. The CDR3 totals 15 residues. Germline V gives CDR1 SGHVS, CDR2 FQNEAQ. The ends lost 0 bases at V and 2 bases at J; junction bases unmatched: 2. This chain's CDR3 is CASSLAGLYTDTQYF. In DNA, the CDR3 is TGTGCCAGCAGCTTAGCGGGACTATACACAGATACGCAGTATTTT.

The gene calls are TRBV7-3 and TRBJ2-1; a possible D gene is TRBD2 (5 bases). With 5 bases removed from V and 9 bases from J, the gap between germline ends came to 20 bases. The V gene's germline CDR1 is SGHTA and CDR2 FQGTGA. This CDR3 spans 15 amino acids. The CDR3 DNA follows: TGTGCCAGCAGCCCACCTGGACTCAGGAGCGGTGAGCAGTTCTTC. This encodes CASSPPGLRSGEQFF. Variable domain in full (rest from reference TRBV7-3 and TRBJ2-1): GAGVSQTPSNKVTEKGKYVELRCDPISGHTALYWYRQSLGQGPEFLIYFQGTGAADDSGLPNDRFFAVRPEGSVSTLKIQRTERGDSAVYLCASSPPGLRSGEQFFGPGTRLTVL.

The rearrangement links TRBV20-1 to TRBJ2-4; D gene uncertain. The V and J ends lost 6 bases and 0 bases respectively, with 12 bases between them. The CDR3 runs 14 residues. Germline assignment: CDR1 DFQATT and CDR2 SNEGSKA (reference sequence). CDR3 sequence reads: CSAPANLAKNIQYF. The CDR3 region has the DNA TGCAGTGCCCCAGCGAACCTAGCCAAAAACATTCAGTACTTC.

About this clonotype: A much larger clone differs from this one at a single base, so this may be a read error. The CDR3 loop reads CASSSIGETQYF. The CDR3 nucleotides are TGTGCCAGCAGCTCAATCGGGGAGACCCAGTACTTC. The chain combines TRBV7-9 with TRBJ2-5; no definite D call. The CDR3 has 12 amino acids. Germline V gene lookup returns CDR1 SEHNR and CDR2 FQNEAQ (reference sequence). The V end was cut by 4 bases, the J end by 5 bases, with 8 bases between.

This clonotype was detected a few times. This chain links TRBV5-6 with TRBJ1-2; D is uncertain. Germline assignment: CDR1 SGHDT and CDR2 YYEEEE. The V end was cut by 1 base, the J end by 4 bases, with 17 bases between. The CDR3 consists of 16 residues. The CDR3 DNA reads as TGTGCCAGCAGCTTGACCCCACGTTCCAGAACCTATGGCTACACCTTC. Encoded protein: CASSLTPRSRTYGYTF.

There are a few counts of this clonotype. The genes are TRBV19 and TRBJ1-1, with D perhaps matching TRBD1 (6 bases). This CDR3 has 15 amino acids. Trimming removed 6 bases from V and 5 bases from J, with 19 bases in between. In germline, CDR1 is LNHDA, CDR2 SQIVND (reference sequence). The DNA of the CDR3 is TGTGCCAGTAGCGACGGGATCCCGAGGGGGACTGAAGCTTTCTTT. Residues: CASSDGIPRGTEAFF.

The gene calls are TRBV15 and TRBJ2-1; 9 bases fit TRBD2. This CDR3 contains 15 residues. J was trimmed by 4 bases and V by 5 bases; bases with no gene match: 6. In germline, CDR1 is LNHNV, CDR2 YYDKDF (reference sequence). CDR3 loop: CATSPSGAVYNEQFF. For the CDR3, the DNA is TGTGCCACCAGCCCTAGCGGGGCTGTTTACAATGAGCAGTTCTTC.